The rows below give T cell receptor beta chains drawn from one sample of a study of beta chain features in type 1 diabetes. Using immunoSEQ multiplex PCR, the repertoire was profiled, and TCRdb retains in-frame clones only, with some absent. The repertoire holds under 450,000 clones, with approximately 15% as singletons. What was sequenced was naive CD4+ T cells from blood. These receptors were taken from a man between 25 and 39 years old in good health. Both conserved end residues are part of each CDR3. Fields, in order: V gene, J gene, D gene, CDR3 protein. The D gene is left open where the match is weak.

TRBV7-2	TRBJ1-5	TRBD1	CASSLRTGTRGNQPQHF
TRBV30	TRBJ2-3	TRBD2	CAWTTTSGRPHSSTDTQYF
TRBV6-6	TRBJ2-3	TRBD2	CASSYSLAGDVDTQYF
TRBV9	TRBJ2-5	NA	CASTRGAGKGETQYF
TRBV7-2	TRBJ2-1	TRBD1	CASSLADRDYNEQFF
TRBV5-6	TRBJ2-4	NA	CASSSYNRDGDIQYF
TRBV14	TRBJ1-4	NA	CASSQAPRSTDEKLFF
TRBV6-6	TRBJ2-3	NA	CASSYGGSTDTQYF
TRBV2	TRBJ2-1	TRBD2	CASRERGAYNEQFF
TRBV7-2	TRBJ2-7	TRBD2	CASSLAPLAGHEQYF
TRBV28	TRBJ2-2	TRBD1	CASSPRDRVKDTGELFF
TRBV9	TRBJ1-6	NA	CASSERRQVGWNSPLHF
TRBV7-7	TRBJ2-2	NA	CASSLGTVQGGELFF
TRBV5-1	TRBJ1-1	NA	CASSVRGPNTEAFF
TRBV10-3	TRBJ2-3	NA	CAISGSVSDRDTQYF
TRBV5-1	TRBJ2-3	NA	CASSNGPTDTQYF
TRBV25-1	TRBJ1-2	NA	CASSDSVSKDYTF
TRBV5-1	TRBJ2-3	NA	CASSLAVYSTDTQYF
TRBV28	TRBJ2-3	TRBD2	CATDDRLAGPSTDTQYF
TRBV7-8	TRBJ2-2	TRBD2	CASSWRLAGSNTGELFF
TRBV5-4	TRBJ2-1	TRBD2	CASSFKRGSSYNEQFF
TRBV12-5	TRBJ2-1	TRBD1	CASGSLRGLSYNEQFF
TRBV14	TRBJ1-2	TRBD1	CASSQAGTGAYGYTF